Described below is a single TCR beta chain sequence and its context. The antigen is not known. The sample is drawn from a study of cytomegalovirus exposure and HLA in healthy donors. Study-wide context: Among the 398 genotyped donors, 81% were placed in the Caucasian-associated ancestry cluster.

With 60 Vbeta and 13 Jbeta primers, the PCR was carried out. This table comes from immunoSEQ multiplex PCR, and its TCRdb copy is limited to in-frame clones, with some not included. Among over 150,000 clones listed, approximately 78% were seen once. This CDR3 has 16 residues. Germline V gives CDR1 SEHNR, CDR2 FQNEAQ (reference sequence). Losses at the gene ends were 0 bases for V and 5 bases for J; bases not matched to a gene: 6. Study conclusions and caveats: Solely CMV serostatus was available to characterize immune exposure. Later analysis revealed greater clonal expansion in HLA-associated TCR beta chains than in equally common others. The authors later found TCR association rates varying by HLA locus, with DRB1 most and HLA-C fewest.

Sequencing was done on a sample of PBMCs. This chain uses TRBV7-9 with TRBJ2-1; 8 bases are shared with TRBD2. This receptor was identified in a woman between 50 and 59 years old in good health and CMV-seropositive. CDR3 in amino acids: CASSLAVREAHNEQFF. CDR3 coding DNA: TGTGCCAGCAGCTTAGCGGTGCGGGAGGCCCACAATGAGCAGTTCTTC.